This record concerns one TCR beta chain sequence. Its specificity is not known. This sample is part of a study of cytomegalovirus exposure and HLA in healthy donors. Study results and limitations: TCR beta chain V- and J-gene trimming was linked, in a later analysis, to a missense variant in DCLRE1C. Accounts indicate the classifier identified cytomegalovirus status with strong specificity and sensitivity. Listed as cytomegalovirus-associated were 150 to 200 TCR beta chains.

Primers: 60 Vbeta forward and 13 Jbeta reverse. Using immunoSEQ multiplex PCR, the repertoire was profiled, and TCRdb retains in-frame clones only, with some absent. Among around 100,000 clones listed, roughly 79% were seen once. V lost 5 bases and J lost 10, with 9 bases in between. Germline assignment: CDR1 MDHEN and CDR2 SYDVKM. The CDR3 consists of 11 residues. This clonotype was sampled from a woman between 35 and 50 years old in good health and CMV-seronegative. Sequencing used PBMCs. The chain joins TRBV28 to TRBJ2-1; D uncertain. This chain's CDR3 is CASSPRREQFF. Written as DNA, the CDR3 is TGTGCCAGCAGTCCCCGTAGAGAGCAGTTCTTC.